This T cell receptor (beta chain) comes out of a study of T cell changes during pregnancy in multiple sclerosis. In germline, CDR1 is DFQATT, CDR2 SNEGSKA (reference sequence). Deletions cut 6 bases from V and 4 bases from J, with 10 bases between. The CDR3 has 11 residues. This clone was observed once. This table comes from immunoSEQ multiplex PCR, and its TCRdb copy is limited to in-frame clones, with some not included. The sample has fewer than 40,000 clones, approximately 89% seen once. This receptor was identified in a female donor with multiple sclerosis, enrolled in a pregnancy study. This chain uses TRBV20-1 with TRBJ2-7, with D possibly TRBD2 on 5 matching bases. The sequenced sample was CD8+ T cells from peripheral blood mononuclear cells, obtained in the first trimester of pregnancy. The CDR3 coding sequence is TGCAGTGCGCGGACTGGGTACGAGCAGTACTTC. Translating gives CSARTGYEQYF.